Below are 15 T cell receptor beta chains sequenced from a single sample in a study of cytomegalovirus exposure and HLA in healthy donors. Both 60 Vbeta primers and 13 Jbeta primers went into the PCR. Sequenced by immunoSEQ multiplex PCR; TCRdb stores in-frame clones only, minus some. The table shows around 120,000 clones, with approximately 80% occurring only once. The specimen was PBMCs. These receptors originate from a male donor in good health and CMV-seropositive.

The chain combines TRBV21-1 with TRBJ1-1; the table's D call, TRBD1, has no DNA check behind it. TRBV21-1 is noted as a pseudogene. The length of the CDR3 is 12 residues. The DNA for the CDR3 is TGTGCCACCTACAGGGTTTTCACTGAAGCTTTCTTT. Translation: CATYRVFTEAFF.

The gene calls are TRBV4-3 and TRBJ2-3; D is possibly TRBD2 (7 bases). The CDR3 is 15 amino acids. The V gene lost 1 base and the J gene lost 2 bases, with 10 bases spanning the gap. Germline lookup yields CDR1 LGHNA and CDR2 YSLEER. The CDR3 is CASSQGGGDTDTQYF. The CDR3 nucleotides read TGCGCCAGCAGCCAAGGAGGGGGGGACACAGATACGCAGTATTTT.

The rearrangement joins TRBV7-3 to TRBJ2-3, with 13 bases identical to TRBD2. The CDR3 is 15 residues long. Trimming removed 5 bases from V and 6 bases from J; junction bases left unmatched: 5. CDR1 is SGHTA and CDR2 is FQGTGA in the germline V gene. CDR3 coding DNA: TGTGCCAGCAGCCTAGGACTAGCGGGAGTGGATACGCAGTATTTT. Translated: CASSLGLAGVDTQYF.

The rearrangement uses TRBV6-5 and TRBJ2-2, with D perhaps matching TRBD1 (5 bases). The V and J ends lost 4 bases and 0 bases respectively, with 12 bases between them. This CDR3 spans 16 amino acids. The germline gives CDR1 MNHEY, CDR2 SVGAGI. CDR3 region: CASSWSGRANTGELFF. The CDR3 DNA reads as TGTGCCAGCAGTTGGTCCGGCAGGGCGAACACCGGGGAGCTGTTTTTT.

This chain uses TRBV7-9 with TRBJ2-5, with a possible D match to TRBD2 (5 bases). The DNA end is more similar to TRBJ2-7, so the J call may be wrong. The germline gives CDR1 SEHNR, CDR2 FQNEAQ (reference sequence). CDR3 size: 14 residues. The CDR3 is CASSLNGRAYEQYF. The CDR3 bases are TGTGCCAGCAGCTTAAATGGGCGGGCCTACGAGCAGTACTTC.

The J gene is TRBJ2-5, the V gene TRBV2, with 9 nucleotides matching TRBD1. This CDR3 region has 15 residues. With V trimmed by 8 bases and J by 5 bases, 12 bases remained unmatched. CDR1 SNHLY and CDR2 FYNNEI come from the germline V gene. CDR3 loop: CASSRRTGVRETQYF. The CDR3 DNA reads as TGTGCCAGCTCCAGGAGGACAGGGGTTAGGGAGACCCAGTACTTC. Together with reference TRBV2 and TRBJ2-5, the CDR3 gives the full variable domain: EPEVTQTPSHQVTQMGQEVILRCVPISNHLYFYWYRQILGQKVEFLVSFYNNEISEKSEIFDDQFSVERPDGSNFTLKIRSTKLEDSAMYFCASSRRTGVRETQYFGPGTRLLVL.

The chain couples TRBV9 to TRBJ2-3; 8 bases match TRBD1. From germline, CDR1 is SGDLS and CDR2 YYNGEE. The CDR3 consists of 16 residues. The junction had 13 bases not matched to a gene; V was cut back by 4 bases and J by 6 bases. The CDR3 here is CASSPDPGGARDTQYF. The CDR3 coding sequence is TGTGCCAGCAGCCCGGACCCAGGGGGCGCAAGGGATACGCAGTATTTT.

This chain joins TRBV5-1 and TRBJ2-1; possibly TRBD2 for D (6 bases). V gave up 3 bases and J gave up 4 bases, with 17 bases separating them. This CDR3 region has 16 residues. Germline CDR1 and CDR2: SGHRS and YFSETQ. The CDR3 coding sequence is TGCGCCAGCAGCTCGGGTCTAGCGCGAAATTACAATGAGCAGTTCTTC. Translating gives CASSSGLARNYNEQFF.

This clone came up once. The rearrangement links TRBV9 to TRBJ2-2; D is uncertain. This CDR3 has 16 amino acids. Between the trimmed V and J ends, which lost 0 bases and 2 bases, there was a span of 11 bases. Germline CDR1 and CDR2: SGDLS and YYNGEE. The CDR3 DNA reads TGTGCCAGCAGCGTAGGAGGCACCATAAACACCGGGGAGCTGTTTTTT. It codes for CASSVGGTINTGELFF.

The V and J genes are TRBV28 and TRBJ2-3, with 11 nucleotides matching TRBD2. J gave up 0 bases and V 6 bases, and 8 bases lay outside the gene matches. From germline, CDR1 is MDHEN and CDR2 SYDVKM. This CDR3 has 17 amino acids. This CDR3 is CASRAGTSGISTDTQYF. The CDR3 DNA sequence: TGTGCCAGCAGAGCCGGGACTAGCGGAATTAGCACAGATACGCAGTATTTT.

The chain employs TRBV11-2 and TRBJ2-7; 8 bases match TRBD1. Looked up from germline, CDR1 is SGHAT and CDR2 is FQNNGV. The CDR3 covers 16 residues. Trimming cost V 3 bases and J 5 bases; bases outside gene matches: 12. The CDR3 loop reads CASSLARDRLFHEQYF. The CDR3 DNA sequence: TGTGCCAGCAGCTTGGCCCGGGACAGGCTTTTCCACGAGCAGTACTTC.

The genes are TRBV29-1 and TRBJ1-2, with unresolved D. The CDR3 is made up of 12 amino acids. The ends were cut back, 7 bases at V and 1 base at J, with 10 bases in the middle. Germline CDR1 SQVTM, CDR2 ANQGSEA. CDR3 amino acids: CSASGGNYGYTF. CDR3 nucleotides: TGCAGCGCCAGTGGAGGTAACTATGGCTACACCTTC.

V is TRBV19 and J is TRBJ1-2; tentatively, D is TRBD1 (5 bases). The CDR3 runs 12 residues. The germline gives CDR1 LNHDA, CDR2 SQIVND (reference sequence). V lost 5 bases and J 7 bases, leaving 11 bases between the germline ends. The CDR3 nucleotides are TGTGCCAGTAGTCTGGGGGGAGCTGGCTACACCTTC. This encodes CASSLGGAGYTF.

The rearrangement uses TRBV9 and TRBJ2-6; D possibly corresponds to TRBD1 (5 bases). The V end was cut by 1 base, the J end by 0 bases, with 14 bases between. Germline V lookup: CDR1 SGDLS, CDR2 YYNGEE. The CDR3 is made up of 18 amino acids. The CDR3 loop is CASSVRPPDSSGANVLTF. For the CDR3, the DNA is TGTGCCAGCAGCGTAAGGCCCCCTGACAGCTCTGGGGCCAACGTCCTGACTTTC.

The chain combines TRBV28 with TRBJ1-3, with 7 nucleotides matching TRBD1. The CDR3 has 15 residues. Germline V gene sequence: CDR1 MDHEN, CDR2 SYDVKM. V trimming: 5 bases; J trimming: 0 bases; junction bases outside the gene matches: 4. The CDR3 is CASSRQGSSGNTIYF. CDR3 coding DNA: TGTGCCAGCAGTCGACAGGGCTCCTCTGGAAACACCATATATTTT. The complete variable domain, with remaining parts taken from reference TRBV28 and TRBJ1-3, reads DVKVTQSSRYLVKRTGEKVFLECVQDMDHENMFWYRQDPGLGLRLIYFSYDVKMKEKGDIPEGYSVSREKKERFSLILESASTNQTSMYLCASSRQGSSGNTIYFGEGSWLTVV.